One T cell receptor beta chain is described in this entry. Its target is not known. This sample was taken from a study of T-cell memory formation after mild COVID-19. Study as a whole: TCR clusters mostly belonged to single donors.

General observations from the study: Contracting clones localized mainly to CM and EM when CD4+ and mainly to EMRA when CD8+.

TCRdb analysed the 5' RACE reads with MiXCR anew, one entry per CDR3 protein. The data show around 140,000 distinct CDR3 sequences, approximately 25% seen once. V was clipped by 6 bases and J by 4 bases, with 19 bases between them. The CDR3 loop spans 14 amino acids. Looked up from germline, CDR1 is DFQATT and CDR2 is SNEGSKA (reference sequence). The chain couples TRBV20-1 to TRBJ2-7; the D gene is possibly TRBD2 (5 bases). The clonotype originates from an adult woman who had mild COVID-19 (a few samples of this study predate the infection). Cell type and time point are not known. The source material was PBMCs or a T cell subset sorted from them (not recorded which). CDR3 loop: CSAVPVEGAYEQYF. The CDR3 DNA sequence: TGCAGTGCAGTTCCAGTTGAGGGCGCATACGAGCAGTACTTC.